This T cell receptor beta chain was sequenced in a study of blood T cell repertoires in COVID-19 (TCRdb year 2020). At the level of the whole study: Samples covering the acute and convalescent phases of COVID-19 were provided by collaborators in the United States, Italy and Spain. The prospective study material was composed of cDNA or gDNA derived from T cells, B-cell-depleted T cells, or PBMCs. The dataset comprised deeply sampled blood TCRbeta repertoires from subjects exposed to, actively infected with, or recovered from COVID-19. The repertoires were made available in a free public database intended to serve as a resource for research on the immune response to SARS-CoV-2. Samples were obtained from the ongoing ImmuneRACE study (first 160 participants) and from roughly 1,300 subjects provided by 6 global collaborators. Nearly every sample came with metadata listing a de-identified subject ID, COVID-19 status, age in years and sex. Where HLA class I and class II types were available, the types were taken from metadata supplied by the sample provider, not from assay-based typing.

According to the germline V gene (reference sequence), CDR1 reads MNHEY and CDR2 reads SMNVEV. Trimming takes 6 bases off V and 7 bases off J; junction bases not matched to a gene: 2. Measured from the cysteine to the phenylalanine, the CDR3 is 12 residues long. Only the CDR3 region is kept as DNA, spanning 36 bases read in frame from base 1. The study at large found these results: The amount of clinical and demographic metadata varied by source and participant and was provided uncurated.

TCRbeta CDR3 regions were amplified from genomic DNA using the immunoSEQ Assay, a bias-controlled multiplex PCR. The authors' analysis ran thus. Within the assay, amplification of reference gene primers was used to estimate how many nucleated cells each sample contained. To quantify the absolute abundance of each unique TCRbeta CDR3 rearrangement, sequence reads were collapsed and filtered. For each sample, productive Simpson clonality was calculated by taking the square root of Simpson's diversity index across productive rearrangements. TCRdb carries this immuneACCESS record with in-frame sequences only. Its versions omit some clonotypes, under half of them owing to an unresolved V gene in the studies checked, with the rest unexplained. That table is the source of V, J and clone size, and D and trimming were worked out from the DNA. This sample lists hundreds of thousands of clones; 70% to 90% were detected once. The top ten hold roughly 1.4% of the sample.

Collaborating institutions collected whole blood in K2EDTA tubes following their own protocols. For TCRbeta analysis, collaborators shipped samples in one of three forms: frozen whole blood, isolated PBMCs, or DNA extracted from either of those sample types. A word on this clone: Its antigen is unknown. Within one base of it there is no much larger clone, and no base qualities were kept.

The chain couples TRBV27 to TRBJ2-1; 8 nucleotides in the junction match TRBD2. This clonotype was sampled from a woman in her thirties with active or convalescent COVID-19. The sample taken for sequencing was peripheral blood. The CDR3 region reads CASSQRENEQFF. The DNA reads TGTGCCAGCAGCCAGCGGGAGAATGAGCAGTTCTTC.